Detailed here is one T cell receptor (beta chain). The data were taken from a study of PD-L1 blockade in urothelial cancer. Study information: Males with bladder-origin urothelial cancer made up about 85% of the roughly 29 patients.

Time point indicated: pretreatment peripheral blood. Pretreatment sampling and on-treatment sampling together yielded between 1 and 8 samples for each patient. Repertoires were generated with immunoSEQ multiplex PCR, while TCRdb's copy carries only in-frame clones and drops some. The sample contains 70,000 to 75,000 clones, about 83% of which appear only once. The source is a woman aged 70-85 years with urothelial cancer. The sequences come from PBMCs, collected around atezolizumab (anti-PD-L1) treatment.

CDR3 bases: TGTGCCAGCAGGCGGGACTACGAGCAGTACTTC. It yields the protein CASRRDYEQYF. The chain is built from TRBV6-6 and TRBJ2-7, with D maybe TRBD2 (6 bases). The length of the CDR3 is 11 residues. Germline CDR1 reads MNHNY; CDR2 reads SVGAGI (reference sequence). Trimming shortened V by 6 bases and J by 3 bases, and 6 bases separated the two germline ends.